This TCR beta chain was recorded in a study of shared clonotypes between healthy human individuals. On the study more broadly: A donor's plate count was three for CD4 naive and three for CD4 memory; CD8 naive had two and CD8 memory one. Study-level findings and limits: The genetic and exposure-history diversity represented was limited by few donors. Between a few donors, naive CD4 clonotypes were shared at a level of roughly 5.5%.

On this clone: Its antigen is undetermined.

The assay was immunoSEQ multiplex PCR, and TCRdb's table has in-frame clones only and misses some. The sample comprises around 650,000 clones, approximately 96% of which are singletons, and roughly 0.1% rests with the top ten. CD8 cells classed as naive were CD45RO-negative and positively selected for CCR7, excluding terminally differentiated effector memory CD45RA+ cells. The CDR3 covers 16 residues. Germline CDR1 MGHDK, CDR2 SYGVNS. The V segment lost 0 bases and the J segment 5 bases; nucleotides outside the gene matches: 7. This TCR was recovered from a woman in her twenties or thirties in good health. Material: naive CD8+ T cells sorted from blood. This chain links TRBV25-1 with TRBJ2-7, with 10 bases aligning to TRBD1. Written as DNA, the CDR3 is TGTGCCAGCAGTGAATATGGGTTTGGACAGGGGGACGAGCAGTACTTC. Encoded protein: CASSEYGFGQGDEQYF.